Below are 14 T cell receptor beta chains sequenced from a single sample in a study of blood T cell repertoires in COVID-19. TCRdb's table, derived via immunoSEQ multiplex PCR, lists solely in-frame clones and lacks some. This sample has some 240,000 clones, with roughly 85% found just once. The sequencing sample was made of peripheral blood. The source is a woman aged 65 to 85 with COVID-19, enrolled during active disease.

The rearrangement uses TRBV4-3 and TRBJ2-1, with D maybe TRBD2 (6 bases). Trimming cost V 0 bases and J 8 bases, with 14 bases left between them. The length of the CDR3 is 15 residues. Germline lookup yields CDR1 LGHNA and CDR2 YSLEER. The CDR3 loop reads CASSQDTTRSHEQFF. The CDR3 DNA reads TGCGCCAGCAGCCAAGATACGACTAGATCCCATGAGCAGTTCTTC.

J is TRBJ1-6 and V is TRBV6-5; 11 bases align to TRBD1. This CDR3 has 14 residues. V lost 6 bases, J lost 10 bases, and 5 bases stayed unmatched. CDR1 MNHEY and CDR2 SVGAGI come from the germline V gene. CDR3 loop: CASRWTGGQSPLHF. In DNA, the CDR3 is TGTGCCAGCAGATGGACAGGGGGCCAATCACCCCTCCACTTT.

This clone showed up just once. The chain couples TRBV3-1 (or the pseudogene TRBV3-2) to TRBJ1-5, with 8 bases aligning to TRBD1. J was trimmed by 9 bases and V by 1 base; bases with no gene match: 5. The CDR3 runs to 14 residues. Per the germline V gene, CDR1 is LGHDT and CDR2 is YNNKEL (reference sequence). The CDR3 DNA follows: TGTGCCAGCAGCCAAGGAGGACAGGGCTCGCCCCAGCATTTT. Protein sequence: CASSQGGQGSPQHF.

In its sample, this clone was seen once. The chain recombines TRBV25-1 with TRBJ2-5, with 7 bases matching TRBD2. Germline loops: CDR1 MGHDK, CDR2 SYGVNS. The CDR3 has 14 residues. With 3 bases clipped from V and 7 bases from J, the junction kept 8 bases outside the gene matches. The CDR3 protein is CASSDPGWEGTQYF. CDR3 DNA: TGTGCCAGCAGTGATCCTGGGTGGGAGGGGACCCAGTACTTC.

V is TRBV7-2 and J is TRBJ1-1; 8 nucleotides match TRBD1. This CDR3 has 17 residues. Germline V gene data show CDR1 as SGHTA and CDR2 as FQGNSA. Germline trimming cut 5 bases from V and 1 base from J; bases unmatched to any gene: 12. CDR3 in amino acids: CASSPGGAGTGNTEAFF. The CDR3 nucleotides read TGTGCCAGCAGCCCGGGGGGCGCCGGGACAGGGAACACTGAAGCTTTCTTT.

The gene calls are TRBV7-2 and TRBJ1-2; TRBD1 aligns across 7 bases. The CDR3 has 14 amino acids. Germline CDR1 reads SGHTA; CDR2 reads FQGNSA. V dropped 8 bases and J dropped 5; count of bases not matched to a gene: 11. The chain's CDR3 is CASAATDRLYGYTF. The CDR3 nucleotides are TGTGCCAGCGCAGCGACGGACAGGCTATATGGCTACACCTTC.

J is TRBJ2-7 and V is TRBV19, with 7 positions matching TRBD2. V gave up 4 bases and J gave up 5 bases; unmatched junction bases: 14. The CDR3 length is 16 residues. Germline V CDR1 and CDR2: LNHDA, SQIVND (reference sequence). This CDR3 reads CASSTQYYGGLDEQYF. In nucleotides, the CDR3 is TGTGCCAGTAGTACCCAGTATTACGGGGGGTTAGACGAGCAGTACTTC.

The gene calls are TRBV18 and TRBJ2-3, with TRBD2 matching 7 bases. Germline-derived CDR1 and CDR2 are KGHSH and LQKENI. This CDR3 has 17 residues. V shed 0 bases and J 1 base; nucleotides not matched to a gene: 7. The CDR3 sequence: CASSPPGGVRGTDTQYF. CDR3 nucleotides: TGTGCCAGCTCACCACCGGGGGGGGTCCGGGGCACAGATACGCAGTATTTT. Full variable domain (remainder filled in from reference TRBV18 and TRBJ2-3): NAGVMQNPRHLVRRRGQEARLRCSPMKGHSHVYWYRQLPEEGLKFMVYLQKENIIDESGMPKERFSAEFPKEGPSILRIQQVVRGDSAAYFCASSPPGGVRGTDTQYFGPGTRLTVL.

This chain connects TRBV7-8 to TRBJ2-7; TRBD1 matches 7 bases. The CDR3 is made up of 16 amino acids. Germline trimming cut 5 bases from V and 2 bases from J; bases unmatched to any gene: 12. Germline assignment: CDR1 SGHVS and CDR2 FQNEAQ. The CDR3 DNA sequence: TGTGCCAGCAGCCCGACCCCCCGGGACAGTCCCTACGAGCAGTACTTC. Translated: CASSPTPRDSPYEQYF.

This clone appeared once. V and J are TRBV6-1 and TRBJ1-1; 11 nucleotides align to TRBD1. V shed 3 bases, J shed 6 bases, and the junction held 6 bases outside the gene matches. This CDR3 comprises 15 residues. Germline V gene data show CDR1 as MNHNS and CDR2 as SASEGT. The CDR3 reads CASSDGQGARAEAFF. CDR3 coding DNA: TGTGCCAGCAGTGACGGACAGGGGGCAAGGGCTGAAGCTTTCTTT.

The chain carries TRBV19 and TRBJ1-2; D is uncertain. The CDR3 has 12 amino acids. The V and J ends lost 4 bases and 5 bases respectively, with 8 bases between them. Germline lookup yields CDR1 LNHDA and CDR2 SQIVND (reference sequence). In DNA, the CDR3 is TGTGCCAGTAGTACTAGGCGGTATGGCTACACCTTC. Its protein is CASSTRRYGYTF.

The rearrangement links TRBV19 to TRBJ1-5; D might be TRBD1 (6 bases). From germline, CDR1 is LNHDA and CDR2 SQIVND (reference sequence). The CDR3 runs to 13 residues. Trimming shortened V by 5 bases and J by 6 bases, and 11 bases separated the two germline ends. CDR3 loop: CASSFAGAQPQHF. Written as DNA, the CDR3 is TGTGCCAGTAGTTTCGCAGGGGCTCAGCCCCAGCATTTT.

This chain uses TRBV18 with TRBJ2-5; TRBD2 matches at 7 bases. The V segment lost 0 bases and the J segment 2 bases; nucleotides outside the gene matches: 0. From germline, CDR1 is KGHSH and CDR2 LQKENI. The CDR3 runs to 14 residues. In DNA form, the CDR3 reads TGTGCCAGCTCACCACCGGGACTACAAGAGACCCAGTACTTC. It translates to CASSPPGLQETQYF.

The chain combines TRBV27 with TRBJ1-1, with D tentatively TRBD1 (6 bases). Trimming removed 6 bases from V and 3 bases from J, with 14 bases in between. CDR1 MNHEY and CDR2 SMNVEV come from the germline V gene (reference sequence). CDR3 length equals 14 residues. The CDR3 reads CASRSSGDYTEAFF. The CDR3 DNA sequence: TGTGCCAGCAGGTCTTCAGGGGATTACACTGAAGCTTTCTTT.